A selection of T cell receptor beta chains follows, all from one sample in a study of blood T cell repertoires in COVID-19. TCRdb keeps only in-frame clones here, not all; method: immunoSEQ multiplex PCR. The data hold about 250,000 clones, with nearly 90% observed a single time. Sequencing was done on a sample of peripheral blood. Every receptor here comes from a woman aged 55 to 70 with COVID-19, enrolled during active disease. The CDR3 runs from the conserved cysteine through the conserved F or W. The order of the fields is CDR3 protein, CDR3 DNA, J gene, V gene, clone size, D gene. A D gene is named only where the DNA matches it firmly. For some rows the clone size is stated as once, few or many, or as a class when expanded; others skip it.

CDR3 protein: CASTEGGAYGYTF
CDR3 DNA: TGTGCCAGCACCGAAGGGGGGGCATATGGCTACACCTTC
J gene: TRBJ1-2
V gene: TRBV25-1
clone size: .
D gene: .

CDR3 protein: CSVGRQANTEAFF
CDR3 DNA: TGCAGCGTTGGTAGACAGGCGAACACTGAAGCTTTCTTT
J gene: TRBJ1-1
V gene: TRBV29-1
clone size: .
D gene: .

CDR3 protein: CASSPSYDKAEQFF
CDR3 DNA: TGTGCCAGCAGCCCCTCTTACGACAAGGCTGAGCAGTTCTTC
J gene: TRBJ2-1
V gene: TRBV7-2
clone size: .
D gene: .

CDR3 protein: CASSFRTGGGYQPQHF
CDR3 DNA: TGTGCCAGCAGTTTCCGGACAGGGGGCGGCTATCAGCCCCAGCATTTT
J gene: TRBJ1-5
V gene: TRBV28
clone size: .
D gene: TRBD1

CDR3 protein: CASSEVGNSPLHF
CDR3 DNA: TGTGCCAGCAGCGAGGTGGGCAATTCACCCCTCCACTTT
J gene: TRBJ1-6
V gene: TRBV9
clone size: .
D gene: .

CDR3 protein: CSVYGGRYGYTF
CDR3 DNA: TGCAGCGTCTACGGGGGGCGGTATGGCTACACCTTC
J gene: TRBJ1-2
V gene: TRBV29-1
clone size: .
D gene: .

CDR3 protein: CASSIGQGQNTEAFF
CDR3 DNA: TGTGCCAGCAGCATAGGACAGGGGCAGAACACTGAAGCTTTCTTT
J gene: TRBJ1-1
V gene: TRBV5-4
clone size: .
D gene: TRBD1

CDR3 protein: CASSIDRVAGNTIYF
CDR3 DNA: TGTGCCAGCAGCATTGACAGGGTCGCTGGAAACACCATATATTTT
J gene: TRBJ1-3
V gene: TRBV11-2
clone size: .
D gene: TRBD1

CDR3 protein: CASSQADRVSYEQYF
CDR3 DNA: TGCGCCAGCAGCCAAGCGGACAGGGTCTCCTACGAGCAGTACTTC
J gene: TRBJ2-7
V gene: TRBV4-1
clone size: .
D gene: TRBD1

CDR3 protein: CASLDSNYGYTF
CDR3 DNA: TGTGCCAGCTTAGACAGCAACTATGGCTACACCTTC
J gene: TRBJ1-2
V gene: TRBV2
clone size: once
D gene: .